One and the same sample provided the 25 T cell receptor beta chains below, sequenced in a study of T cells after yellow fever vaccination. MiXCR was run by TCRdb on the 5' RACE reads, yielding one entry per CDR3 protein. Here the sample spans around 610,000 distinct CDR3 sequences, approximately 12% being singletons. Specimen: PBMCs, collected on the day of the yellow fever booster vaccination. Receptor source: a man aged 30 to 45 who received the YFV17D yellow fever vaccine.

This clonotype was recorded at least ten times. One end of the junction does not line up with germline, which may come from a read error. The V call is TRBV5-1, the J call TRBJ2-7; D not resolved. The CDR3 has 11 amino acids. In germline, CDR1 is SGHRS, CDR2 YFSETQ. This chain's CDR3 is CASSSSYEQYF. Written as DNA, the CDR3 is TGTGCCAGCAGCTCCTCCTACGAGCAGTACTTC.

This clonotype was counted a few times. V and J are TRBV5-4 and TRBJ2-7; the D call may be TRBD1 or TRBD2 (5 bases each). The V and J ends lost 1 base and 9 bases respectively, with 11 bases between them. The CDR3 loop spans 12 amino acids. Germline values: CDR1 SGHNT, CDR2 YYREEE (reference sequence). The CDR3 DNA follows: TGTGCCAGCAGCTTGTGGGGGTCCGGGCAGTACTTC. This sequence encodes CASSLWGSGQYF.

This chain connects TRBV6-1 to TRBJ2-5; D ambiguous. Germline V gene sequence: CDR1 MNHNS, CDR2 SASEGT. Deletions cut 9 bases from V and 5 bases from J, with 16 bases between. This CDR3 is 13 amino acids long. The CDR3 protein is CASTAGPRETQYF. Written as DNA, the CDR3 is TGTGCCAGTACGGCAGGCCCCCGGGAGACCCAGTACTTC.

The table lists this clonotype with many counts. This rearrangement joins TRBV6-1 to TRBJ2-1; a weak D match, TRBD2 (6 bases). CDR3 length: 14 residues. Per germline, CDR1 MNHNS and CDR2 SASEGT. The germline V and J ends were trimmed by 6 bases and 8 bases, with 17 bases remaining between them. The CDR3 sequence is CASRPTRTGYEQFF. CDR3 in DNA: TGTGCCAGCAGACCGACTAGAACTGGATATGAGCAGTTCTTC.

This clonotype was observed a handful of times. The chain's CDR3 is CASSPGTEVREQFF. The CDR3 bases are TGTGCCAGCTCCCCCGGGACAGAGGTGAGGGAGCAGTTCTTC. The chain recombines TRBV18 with TRBJ2-1, with 7 bases fitting TRBD1. The CDR3 extends over 14 amino acids. Germline V lookup: CDR1 KGHSH, CDR2 LQKENI. With 6 bases clipped from V and 10 bases from J, the junction kept 12 bases outside the gene matches.

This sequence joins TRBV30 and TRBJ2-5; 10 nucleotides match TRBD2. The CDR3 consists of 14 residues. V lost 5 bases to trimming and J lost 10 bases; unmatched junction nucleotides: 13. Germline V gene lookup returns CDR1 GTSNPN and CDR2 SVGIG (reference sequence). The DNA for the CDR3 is TGTGCCTGGGGAGAGTTAGCGGGAGGCCCCGACCAGTACTTC. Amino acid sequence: CAWGELAGGPDQYF.

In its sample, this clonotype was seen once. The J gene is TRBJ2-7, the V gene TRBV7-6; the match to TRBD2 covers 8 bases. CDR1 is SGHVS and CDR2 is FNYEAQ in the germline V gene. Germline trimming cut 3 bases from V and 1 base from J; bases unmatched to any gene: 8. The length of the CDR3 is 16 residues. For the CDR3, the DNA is TGTGCCAGCAGCTTCTATGAGACTAGCGAGTCCTACGAGCAGTACTTC. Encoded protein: CASSFYETSESYEQYF.

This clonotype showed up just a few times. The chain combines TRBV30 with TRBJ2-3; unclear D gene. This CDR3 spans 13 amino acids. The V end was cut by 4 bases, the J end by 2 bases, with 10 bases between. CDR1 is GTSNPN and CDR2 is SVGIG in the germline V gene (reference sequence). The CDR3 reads CAWNLGNTDTQYF. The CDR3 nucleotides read TGTGCCTGGAACTTGGGTAACACAGATACGCAGTATTTT.

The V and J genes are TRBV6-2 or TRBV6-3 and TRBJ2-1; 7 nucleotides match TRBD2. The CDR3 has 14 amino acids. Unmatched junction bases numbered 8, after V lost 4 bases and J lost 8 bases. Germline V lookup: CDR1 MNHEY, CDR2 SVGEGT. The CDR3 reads CASSFGGRVDEQFF. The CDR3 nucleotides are TGTGCCAGCAGTTTCGGGGGGAGAGTGGATGAGCAGTTCTTC.

The CDR3 nucleotides read TGTGCCAGCAGCTTAGTAGGGACAGCGACTAACTATGGCTACACCTTC. This codes for CASSLVGTATNYGYTF. The rearrangement links TRBV7-2 to TRBJ1-2, with 7 bases lining up with TRBD1. Germline V gene data show CDR1 as SGHTA and CDR2 as FQGNSA. After removal of 1 base from V and 0 bases from J, the junction contained 5 bases not matched to a gene. The CDR3 extends over 16 amino acids.

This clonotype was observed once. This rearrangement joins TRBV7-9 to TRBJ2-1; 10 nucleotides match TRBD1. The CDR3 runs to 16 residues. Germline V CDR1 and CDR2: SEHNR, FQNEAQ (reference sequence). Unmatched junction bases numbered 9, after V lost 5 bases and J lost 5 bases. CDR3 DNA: TGTGCCAGCAGCCCGCCGGACAGGGGGTTACACAATGAGCAGTTCTTC. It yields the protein CASSPPDRGLHNEQFF. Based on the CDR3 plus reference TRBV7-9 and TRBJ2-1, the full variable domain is DTGVSQNPRHKITKRGQNVTFRCDPISEHNRLYWYRQTLGQGPEFLTYFQNEAQLEKSRLLSDRFSAERPKGSFSTLEIQRTEQGDSAMYLCASSPPDRGLHNEQFFGPGTRLTVL.

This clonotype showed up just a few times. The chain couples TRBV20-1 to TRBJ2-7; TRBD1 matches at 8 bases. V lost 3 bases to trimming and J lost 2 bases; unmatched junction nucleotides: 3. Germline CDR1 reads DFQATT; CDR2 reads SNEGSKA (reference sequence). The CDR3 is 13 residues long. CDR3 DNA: TGCAGTGCTAGGGACAGGGTTGCCTACGAGCAGTACTTC. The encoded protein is CSARDRVAYEQYF.

The CDR3 coding sequence is TGTGCCAGTGCACGGGAGGGCAGTTACAATGAGCAGTTCTTC. This codes for CASAREGSYNEQFF. V and J are TRBV27 and TRBJ2-1; 8 nucleotides align to TRBD2. V lost 9 bases, J lost 4 bases, and 8 bases stayed unmatched. The CDR3 covers 14 residues. Germline V gene lookup returns CDR1 MNHEY and CDR2 SMNVEV (reference sequence).

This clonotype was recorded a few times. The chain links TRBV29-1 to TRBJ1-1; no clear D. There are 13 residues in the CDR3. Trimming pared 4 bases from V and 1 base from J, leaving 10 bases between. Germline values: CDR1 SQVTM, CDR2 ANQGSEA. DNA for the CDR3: TGCAGCGTTGGGGAGGGATCGAACACTGAAGCTTTCTTT. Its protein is CSVGEGSNTEAFF. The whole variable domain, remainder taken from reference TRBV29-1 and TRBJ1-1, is SAVISQKPSRDICQRGTSLTIQCQVDSQVTMMFWYRQQPGQSLTLIATANQGSEATYESGFVIDKFPISRPNLTFSTLTVSNMSPEDSSIYLCSVGEGSNTEAFFGQGTRLTVV.

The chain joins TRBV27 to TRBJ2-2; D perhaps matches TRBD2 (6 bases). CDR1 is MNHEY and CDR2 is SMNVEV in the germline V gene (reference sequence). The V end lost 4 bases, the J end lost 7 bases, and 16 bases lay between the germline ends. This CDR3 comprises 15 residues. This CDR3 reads CASSYPSAGSGELFF. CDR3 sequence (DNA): TGTGCCAGCAGTTACCCGTCAGCGGGCAGCGGGGAGCTGTTTTTT.

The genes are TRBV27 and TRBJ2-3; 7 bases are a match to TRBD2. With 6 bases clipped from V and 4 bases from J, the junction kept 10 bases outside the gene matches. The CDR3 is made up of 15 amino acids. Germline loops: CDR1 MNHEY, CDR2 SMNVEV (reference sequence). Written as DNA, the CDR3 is TGTGCCAGCAGCCCAGGGAGCGGGGTGGCAGATACGCAGTATTTT. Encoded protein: CASSPGSGVADTQYF.

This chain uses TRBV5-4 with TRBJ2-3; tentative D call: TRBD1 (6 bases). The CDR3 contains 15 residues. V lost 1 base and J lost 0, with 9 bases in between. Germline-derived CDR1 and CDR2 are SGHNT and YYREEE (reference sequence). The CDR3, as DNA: TGTGCCAGCAGCTTGCTGGGGGCGAGCACAGATACGCAGTATTTT. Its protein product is CASSLLGASTDTQYF.

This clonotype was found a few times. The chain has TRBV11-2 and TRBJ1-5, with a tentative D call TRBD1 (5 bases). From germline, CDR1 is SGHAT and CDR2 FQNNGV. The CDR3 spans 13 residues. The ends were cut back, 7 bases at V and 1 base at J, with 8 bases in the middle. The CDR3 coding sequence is TGTGCCAGCAAAGGGGACAGCAATCAGCCCCAGCATTTT. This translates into CASKGDSNQPQHF.

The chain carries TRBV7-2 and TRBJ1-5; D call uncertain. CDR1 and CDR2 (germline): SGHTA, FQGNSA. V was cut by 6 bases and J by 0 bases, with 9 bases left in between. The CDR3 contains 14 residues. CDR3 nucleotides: TGTGCCAGCAGTGCCCGCCTTAGCAATCAGCCCCAGCATTTT. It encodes CASSARLSNQPQHF.

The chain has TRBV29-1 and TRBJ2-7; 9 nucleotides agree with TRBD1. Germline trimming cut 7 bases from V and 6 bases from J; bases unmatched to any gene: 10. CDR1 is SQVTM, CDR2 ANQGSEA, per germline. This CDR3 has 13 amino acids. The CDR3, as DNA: TGCAGCGCTAGAGGGACAGGGAGCTCCGAGCAGTACTTC. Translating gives CSARGTGSSEQYF.

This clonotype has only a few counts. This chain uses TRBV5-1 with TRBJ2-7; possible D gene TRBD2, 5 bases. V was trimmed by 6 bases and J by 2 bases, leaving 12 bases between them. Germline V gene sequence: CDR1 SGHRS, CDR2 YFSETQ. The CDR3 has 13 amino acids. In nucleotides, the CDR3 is TGCGCCAGCAATGGCGGGTCCGCCTACGAGCAGTACTTC. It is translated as CASNGGSAYEQYF.

As DNA, the CDR3 is TGTGCCAGCAGTTACCTAGCGGAGTCGCAAGAGCAGTACTTC. Translation gives CASSYLAESQEQYF. The chain recombines TRBV6-2 or TRBV6-3 with TRBJ2-7; 7 nucleotides agree with TRBD2. The CDR3 runs to 14 residues. Germline CDR1 and CDR2: MNHEY and SVGEGT. The junction had 8 bases not matched to a gene; V was cut back by 2 bases and J by 7 bases.

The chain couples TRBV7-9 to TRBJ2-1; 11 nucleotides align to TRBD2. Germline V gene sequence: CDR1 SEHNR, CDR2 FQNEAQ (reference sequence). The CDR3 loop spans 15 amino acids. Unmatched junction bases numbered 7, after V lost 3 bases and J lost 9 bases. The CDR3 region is CASSLDLAGGVEQFF. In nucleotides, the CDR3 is TGTGCCAGCAGCTTGGATTTAGCGGGAGGGGTTGAGCAGTTCTTC.

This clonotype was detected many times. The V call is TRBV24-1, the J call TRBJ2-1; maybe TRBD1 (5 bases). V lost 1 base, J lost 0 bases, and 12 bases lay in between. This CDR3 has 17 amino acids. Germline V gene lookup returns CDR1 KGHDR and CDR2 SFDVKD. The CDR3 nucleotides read TGTGCCACCAGTGATTTAGGGCAGGGTGGCTCCTACAATGAGCAGTTCTTC. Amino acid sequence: CATSDLGQGGSYNEQFF.

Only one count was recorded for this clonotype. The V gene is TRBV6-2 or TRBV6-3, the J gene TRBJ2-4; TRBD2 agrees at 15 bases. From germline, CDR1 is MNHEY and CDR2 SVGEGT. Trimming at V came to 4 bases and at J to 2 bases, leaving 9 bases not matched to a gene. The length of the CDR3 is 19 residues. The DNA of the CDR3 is TGTGCCAGCAGTTCGTCCGGGACTAGCGGGAGGCAGCCCAAAAACATTCAGTACTTC. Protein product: CASSSSGTSGRQPKNIQYF.